A selection of T cell receptor beta chains follows, all from one sample in a study of cytomegalovirus exposure and HLA in healthy donors. Some clones are missing from TCRdb's copy, which holds only in-frame ones; the method was immunoSEQ multiplex PCR. The sample holds approximately 150,000 clones, approximately 77% seen once. The sample consisted of PBMCs. Source of these receptors: a man in his thirties or forties in good health and CMV-seropositive. Each CDR3 is given with its conserved first and last residue. Not every row has a clone size; where given, it reads once, few, many or a size class.

V gene	clone size	J gene	CDR3 protein
TRBV4-1	-	TRBJ1-5	CASSQGHNQPQHF
TRBV28	-	TRBJ1-5	CASSFLSFEPDQPQHF
TRBV19	-	TRBJ2-2	CANSIVGAGELFF
TRBV5-1	-	TRBJ2-3	CASSMTSGGQGDTQYF
TRBV29-1	-	TRBJ2-5	CSVEPPEGVKTQYF
TRBV6-1	once	TRBJ1-1	CASERSGGASTEAFF
TRBV7-3	-	TRBJ2-2	CASSPIAGGTAGELFF
TRBV7-9	few	TRBJ2-7	CASNPQGTSYEQYF
TRBV6-1	-	TRBJ1-5	CASSNTGINQPQHF
TRBV5-1	-	TRBJ2-5	CASSSGTPIQETQYF
TRBV7-3	once	TRBJ2-7	CASSATGNEQYF
TRBV28	-	TRBJ1-2	CASSIPGTGHGYTF
TRBV2	-	-	CASRHYEQYF
TRBV2	-	TRBJ1-6	CASSPTGDSPLHF
TRBV5-1	-	TRBJ2-3	CASRSRGGITDTQYF
TRBV13	-	TRBJ2-7	CASSFTSGGTYEQYF
TRBV6-1	few	TRBJ2-1	CASSEEWSSYNEQFF
TRBV4-1	-	TRBJ2-5	CASSQDNRGYETQYF
TRBV7-6	-	TRBJ2-7	CASSSDRGWSEQYF
TRBV6-1	-	TRBJ1-6	CASSTGTTYNSPLHF
TRBV5-8	-	TRBJ2-5	CASTHTGLWETQYF
TRBV6-1	once	TRBJ2-7	CASSEGGQGYYEQYF
TRBV6-1	-	TRBJ2-5	CASSDRYQETQYF
TRBV5-1	-	TRBJ2-2	CASSLFGTGAGELFF
TRBV7-6	-	TRBJ1-2	CASSLAAGVDGYTF
TRBV5-1	few	TRBJ2-7	CASRTGEEREQYF
TRBV10-3	-	TRBJ1-4	CAISETSGPGRNEKLFF
TRBV19	-	TRBJ1-1	CASAEGAPYRTEAFF
TRBV12-5	-	TRBJ2-3	CASGLKSTGFGDTDTQYF
TRBV28	-	TRBJ1-5	CASSSADGGYQPQHF
TRBV4-1	few	TRBJ1-6	CASSRAGQANSPLHF
TRBV7-9	-	TRBJ2-5	CASRPPGISYEETQYF
TRBV6-5	once	TRBJ2-7	CASRRTGQNEQYF
TRBV6-1	-	TRBJ2-5	CASSLDRSQETQYF
TRBV12-5	-	TRBJ2-7	CASGAGQGYYEQYF
TRBV6-5	-	TRBJ1-1	CASGLRGITEAFF
TRBV28	-	TRBJ2-1	CASSWQGDNEQFF
TRBV27	-	TRBJ2-7	CASSPGTSGGVEQYF
TRBV20-1	-	TRBJ2-5	CSGWGGETQYF
TRBV18	once	TRBJ1-1	CASSPQDMNTEAFF
TRBV9	-	TRBJ1-5	CASSPGGGGNQPQHF
TRBV6-1	few	TRBJ2-7	CASSQGVSEQYF
TRBV19	-	TRBJ1-1	CASSTTGRNTEAFF
TRBV9	-	TRBJ1-5	CASSPTGGGNQPQHF
TRBV5-1	-	TRBJ2-1	CASRPPGTSGANEQFF
TRBV18	-	TRBJ2-7	CASSPGQQTYEQYF
TRBV4-3	-	TRBJ1-4	CASSQEKGRYEKLFF
TRBV19	-	TRBJ1-4	CASSAGTNGEKLFF
TRBV7-3	-	TRBJ2-1	CASSLSASGEINEQFF
TRBV2	-	TRBJ1-2	CASSIRASGYTF
TRBV5-6	-	TRBJ2-6	CASSLITDQGSGANVLTF
TRBV19	-	TRBJ1-2	CASSPGAHGYTF
TRBV10-3	-	TRBJ2-7	CAISVRGDPGEQYF
TRBV29-1	-	TRBJ2-2	CSVDGLAGSNTGELFF
TRBV7-2	once	TRBJ1-1	CASSQGQGRLNTEAFF
TRBV6-5	few	TRBJ2-2	CASSLGLTTGELFF
TRBV30	-	TRBJ1-5	CASKSGTGSFVRPQHF
TRBV7-9	-	TRBJ1-2	CASKLQGADGYTF